This T cell receptor beta chain was retrieved from a study of T cells in Graves' hyperthyroidism and ophthalmopathy. Study-wide context: Peripheral blood was obtained at initial diagnosis, preceding any treatment. Study-level findings and limits: Also found in blood were most expanded thyroid clonotypes above 0.001.

Amplified TCR beta CDR3 regions came from RNA transcripts. HTBI primers were employed in a first-round RT-PCR of the TCR CDR3. MiXCR, applied by TCRdb to the multiplex PCR reads, yields one record per CDR3 protein. The table shows more than 500,000 distinct CDR3 sequences, with 15% to 20% occurring only once. This clonotype was recorded at least ten times. The target antigen is unknown. Extraction of PBMCs used 9 to 10 ml of fresh peripheral blood. Germline V lookup: CDR1 SGDLS, CDR2 YYNGEE. Trimming took off 0 bases at V and 14 bases at J, with 18 bases between the two ends. The length of the CDR3 is 14 residues.

The chain employs TRBV9 and TRBJ1-5; the D gene is possibly TRBD1 (5 bases). The sequenced material came from blood. The clonotype comes from a woman aged 25 to 45 with Graves' ophthalmopathy. The CDR3 sequence is CASSVGQGREIKHF. The CDR3 coding sequence is TGTGCCAGCAGCGTAGGGCAGGGTAGGGAAATTAAGCATTTT.